Below, one T cell receptor (beta chain) is given with its context. No cognate antigen has been identified for it. There are no base qualities to consult, and no much larger clone falls within one base. TCR CDR3 regions were amplified from genomic DNA by multiplex PCR using the deep immunoSEQ assay. For each cell subset, the extracted genomic DNA was distributed evenly across all wells of several immunoSEQ 96-well plates, and each plate served as one replicate. Each replicate PCR for sorted subsets received roughly 0.2 ug genomic DNA, equal to around 32,000 T cell genomes. Purified libraries were measured with a Qubit 3.0 fluorometer, size-checked on a Bioanalyzer 2100, and measured again with the KAPA Library Quantification kit. Each immunoSEQ 96-well plate was sequenced on its own single-read 150-cycle Illumina NextSeq 550 flow cell. The authors processed their data as follows. Because the immunoSEQ output held only junctional sequences and lacked quality scores, the filtering could not match the filtering applied to full-length reads. To assign V/J genes and CDR3, sequences were annotated using PyIR, a Python wrapper for IgBLAST v1.9, with IMGT germline references. Reads were removed for weak V/J assignments (E-value above 1e-6), missing CDR3, stop codons, out-of-frame junctions, or ambiguous translated residues. V3J clonotypes were defined by identical inferred V gene, J gene, and CDR3 amino acid sequence. To compute the percentage overlap between repertoires, the number of shared unique clonotypes was divided by the size of the smaller repertoire. RTK rarefaction, the Chao1 estimator, and Recon v2.1 estimates of unobserved clonotypes were used to assess repertoire richness. Generation probabilities were computed with OLGA for all TCRbeta clonotypes obtained by the gDNA method from several donors. TCRdb obtained this table from immuneACCESS and retained in-frame rearrangements with V and J assigned. These tables miss some clones; where compared with another copy, unresolved V genes account for less than half of the shortfall, and the remainder is unexplained. The V and J calls and the clone size are those of that table, but D and trimming were determined from the DNA. Here the sample has some 2.1 million clones; 85% to 95% occur a single time. Together, the top ten hold under 2% of the sample.

CD8 naive samples were obtained by positive selection for CCR7 among CD45RO-negative cells, yielding a CD45RA+CCR7+ population from which TemRA cells were excluded. Healthy HIV-negative adults with no recently reported acute infections or vaccinations were included as donors. Every donor was a Caucasian adult residing in Nashville, Tennessee, USA. After blood collection by leukapheresis, PBMCs were isolated using Ficoll-Histopaque density gradient centrifugation and then cryopreserved in the vapor phase of liquid nitrogen. Purity and quantity of every magnetically sorted T cell population were checked by analytical flow cytometry. Genomic DNA was isolated from each sorted fraction and quantified by UV absorbance on a Nanodrop 2000c. This sample stems from a study of shared clonotypes between healthy human individuals (dated by TCRdb to 2018 to 2021). Study-wide context: Three men and two women, aged 18 to 49 years, made up the cohort. Between about 0.9 and 9 billion PBMCs per donor were obtained by leukapheresis. Different laboratories and diverse techniques were used to prepare libraries and sequence TCR repertoires, to increase sequencing depth and limit assay-specific biases. Per donor, three plates each were used for CD4 naive and CD4 memory, two for CD8 naive, and one for CD8 memory. To estimate repertoire size and how much clonotypes are shared between individuals, the study performed deep sequencing of blood TCR repertoires from roughly five healthy adults.

CDR1 and CDR2, per the germline V gene, are SQVTM and ANQGSEA. The CDR3 spans 12 residues, from the cysteine through the phenylalanine. The DNA shown is the 36-base CDR3, in frame from base 1. Ends trimmed: V by 5 bases, J by 6 bases; bases unmatched to a gene: 5. Study-wide conclusions, independent of this receptor: Clonotypes shared by all four sorted-subset donors showed higher generation probabilities than non-shared clonotypes. Pairwise subsampling led to the expectation that sequencing depth would affect the degree of clonotype sharing among donors. Rarefaction of sorted-subset datasets indicated incomplete sequencing despite the large sequencing depth. Because the study included a small number of donors, the genetic and exposure-history diversity represented was limited. When a few donors were compared, the shared fraction of clonotypes was approximately 5% for naive CD4, around 3.6% for naive CD8, 2% to 2.5% for memory CD4, and roughly 0.4% for memory CD8. Sampling was limited to blood, and TCR repertoires in tissue likely differ from TCR repertoires in blood. Naive subsets generally had larger estimated clonotype richness than memory subsets did.

The TCR was taken from a man aged 18 to 30 in good health. Some clones in this sample may be carry-over from other donors' samples. The sequencing sample was made of naive CD8+ T cells from PBMCs. The sample's cell subset or site, from its label and the paper: CD45RA+CCR7+. The rearrangement combines TRBV29-1 with TRBJ1-1, with TRBD1 matching 8 junction bases. CDR3 reads: CSVLGQGAEAFF. The DNA reads as follows: TGCAGCGTTTTAGGACAGGGTGCTGAAGCTTTCTTT.